Listed below are T cell receptor beta chains from one sample, sequenced in a study of shared clonotypes between healthy human individuals. Profiling relied on immunoSEQ multiplex PCR, and the TCRdb table lists in-frame clones only, not all of them. The table includes under 200,000 clones, about 93% detected once. Source material: naive CD4+ T cells sorted from blood. The receptors here all came from a woman aged 30 to 39 in good health. CDR3s include the opening cysteine and the closing phenylalanine or tryptophan. D genes are given only for firm matches. The listing skips clone size in some rows; elsewhere it reads once, few, many or a size class.

abundance: -
j_gene: TRBJ1-5
len: 15
d_gene: TRBD1
v_gene: TRBV28
CDR3aa: CASSSGGVDNQPQHF
CDR3nt: TGTGCCAGCAGTTCAGGGGGCGTTGACAATCAGCCCCAGCATTTT

abundance: -
j_gene: TRBJ1-1
len: 12
d_gene: -
v_gene: TRBV7-9
CDR3aa: CASSLVATEAFF
CDR3nt: TGTGCCAGCAGCTTAGTGGCCACTGAAGCTTTCTTT

abundance: few
j_gene: TRBJ1-2
len: 15
d_gene: -
v_gene: TRBV19
CDR3aa: CASSSLTTGAYGYTF
CDR3nt: TGTGCCAGTAGTAGCTTAACGACAGGCGCCTATGGCTACACCTTC

abundance: -
j_gene: TRBJ2-3
len: 14
d_gene: -
v_gene: TRBV14
CDR3aa: CASSHSGSTDTQYF
CDR3nt: TGTGCCAGCAGCCACAGCGGGAGCACAGATACGCAGTATTTT

abundance: -
j_gene: TRBJ2-1
len: 18
d_gene: TRBD2
v_gene: TRBV4-1
CDR3aa: CASSQDDRRGLTYNEQFF
CDR3nt: TGCGCCAGCAGCCAAGATGATCGGAGGGGACTAACCTACAATGAGCAGTTCTTC

abundance: -
j_gene: TRBJ2-7
len: 14
d_gene: -
v_gene: TRBV5-6
CDR3aa: CASSTKVRSYEQYF
CDR3nt: TGTGCCAGCAGCACGAAGGTTCGCTCCTACGAGCAGTACTTC

abundance: -
j_gene: TRBJ1-6
len: 14
d_gene: -
v_gene: TRBV18
CDR3aa: CASSPEQGGSPLHF
CDR3nt: TGTGCCAGCTCACCAGAACAGGGAGGTTCACCCCTCCACTTT

abundance: -
j_gene: TRBJ2-5
len: 12
d_gene: -
v_gene: TRBV10-1
CDR3aa: CASSESTETQYF
CDR3nt: TGCGCCAGCAGTGAGTCGACGGAGACCCAGTACTTC

abundance: -
j_gene: TRBJ1-2
len: 13
d_gene: -
v_gene: TRBV27
CDR3aa: CASSPLGGYGYTF
CDR3nt: TGTGCCAGCAGTCCCCTGGGGGGGTACGGCTACACCTTC

abundance: -
j_gene: TRBJ2-5
len: 15
d_gene: TRBD2
v_gene: TRBV15
CDR3aa: CATSTPGLAEETQYF
CDR3nt: TGTGCCACCAGCACCCCGGGACTAGCTGAAGAGACCCAGTACTTC

abundance: -
j_gene: TRBJ2-3
len: 11
d_gene: -
v_gene: TRBV7-9
CDR3aa: CASSPTDTQYF
CDR3nt: TGTGCCAGCAGCCCCACAGATACGCAGTATTTT

abundance: -
j_gene: TRBJ1-5
len: 13
d_gene: -
v_gene: TRBV5-5
CDR3aa: CASSLVGSEAQHF
CDR3nt: TGTGCCAGCAGCTTGGTTGGGTCAGAGGCCCAGCATTTT

abundance: -
j_gene: TRBJ1-1
len: 13
d_gene: -
v_gene: TRBV5-1
CDR3aa: CASSLDWGTEAFF
CDR3nt: TGCGCCAGCAGCTTGGATTGGGGAACTGAAGCTTTCTTT

abundance: few
j_gene: TRBJ1-3
len: 13
d_gene: -
v_gene: TRBV27
CDR3aa: CASRLSSGNTIYF
CDR3nt: TGTGCCAGCAGACTCAGCTCTGGAAACACCATATATTTT

abundance: -
j_gene: TRBJ1-2
len: 13
d_gene: -
v_gene: TRBV6-6
CDR3aa: CASSALGAYGYTF
CDR3nt: TGTGCCAGCAGTGCCCTTGGGGCATATGGCTACACCTTC

abundance: once
j_gene: TRBJ2-7
len: 14
d_gene: TRBD2
v_gene: TRBV28
CDR3aa: CASSPSGFSYEQYF
CDR3nt: TGTGCCAGCAGTCCTAGCGGTTTTTCCTACGAGCAGTACTTC

abundance: -
j_gene: TRBJ2-7
len: 13
d_gene: -
v_gene: TRBV29-1
CDR3aa: CSVGVDGSYEQYF
CDR3nt: TGCAGCGTCGGGGTGGACGGTTCCTACGAGCAGTACTTC

abundance: -
j_gene: TRBJ2-7
len: 13
d_gene: -
v_gene: TRBV28
CDR3aa: CASSLKDRGGQYF
CDR3nt: TGTGCCAGCAGTTTAAAAGACCGAGGCGGGCAGTACTTC

abundance: -
j_gene: TRBJ2-7
len: 13
d_gene: TRBD2
v_gene: TRBV28
CDR3aa: CASIGRANYEQYF
CDR3nt: TGTGCCAGCATCGGGAGGGCCAACTACGAGCAGTACTTC

abundance: -
j_gene: TRBJ2-3
len: 13
d_gene: -
v_gene: TRBV6-1
CDR3aa: CASSETLGTPPYF
CDR3nt: TGTGCCAGCAGTGAAACCCTCGGGACCCCTCCGTATTTT

abundance: -
j_gene: TRBJ2-2
len: 12
d_gene: -
v_gene: TRBV5-4
CDR3aa: CASRLVTGELFF
CDR3nt: TGTGCCAGCAGATTAGTAACCGGGGAGCTGTTTTTT

abundance: -
j_gene: TRBJ2-5
len: 13
d_gene: TRBD1
v_gene: TRBV29-1
CDR3aa: CSVRDRGRETQYF
CDR3nt: TGCAGCGTTCGGGACAGGGGGCGAGAGACCCAGTACTTC

abundance: -
j_gene: TRBJ2-4
len: 19
d_gene: TRBD2
v_gene: TRBV4-1
CDR3aa: CASSQAPSGRNLAKNIQYF
CDR3nt: TGCGCCAGCAGCCAAGCCCCTAGCGGGAGAAATCTGGCCAAAAACATTCAGTACTTC

abundance: -
j_gene: TRBJ2-7
len: 17
d_gene: TRBD2
v_gene: TRBV7-9
CDR3aa: CASSPATSGRRAYEQYF
CDR3nt: TGTGCCAGCAGCCCTGCGACTAGCGGGAGAAGAGCCTACGAGCAGTACTTC

abundance: -
j_gene: TRBJ1-1
len: 12
d_gene: -
v_gene: TRBV28
CDR3aa: CASSLGDTEAFF
CDR3nt: TGTGCCAGCAGTTTAGGGGACACTGAAGCTTTCTTT

abundance: -
j_gene: TRBJ2-7
len: 14
d_gene: TRBD2
v_gene: TRBV2
CDR3aa: CASSGTSGSYEQYF
CDR3nt: TGTGCCAGCAGCGGGACTAGCGGTTCCTACGAGCAGTACTTC

abundance: -
j_gene: TRBJ2-4
len: 16
d_gene: -
v_gene: TRBV15
CDR3aa: CATSREISQVPNIQYF
CDR3nt: TGTGCCACCAGCAGAGAGATCAGCCAGGTGCCAAACATTCAGTACTTC

abundance: -
j_gene: TRBJ2-7
len: 16
d_gene: TRBD1
v_gene: TRBV9
CDR3aa: CASSAGAGTGWGEQYF
CDR3nt: TGTGCCAGCAGCGCGGGAGCCGGGACAGGATGGGGCGAGCAGTACTTC

abundance: -
j_gene: TRBJ2-3
len: 15
d_gene: -
v_gene: TRBV11-2
CDR3aa: CASSSSLSWADTQYF
CDR3nt: TGTGCCAGCAGCTCTAGCCTCTCGTGGGCAGATACGCAGTATTTT

abundance: -
j_gene: TRBJ1-5
len: 14
d_gene: -
v_gene: TRBV7-9
CDR3aa: CASSSAGRDQPQHF
CDR3nt: TGTGCCAGCAGCTCAGCGGGCCGGGATCAGCCCCAGCATTTT

abundance: -
j_gene: TRBJ2-3
len: 17
d_gene: -
v_gene: TRBV18
CDR3aa: CASSSSGGNYVTDTQYF
CDR3nt: TGTGCCAGCTCATCATCGGGCGGGAACTACGTCACAGATACGCAGTATTTT

abundance: -
j_gene: TRBJ1-5
len: 12
d_gene: -
v_gene: TRBV19
CDR3aa: CASSSGGQPQHF
CDR3nt: TGTGCCAGTAGTTCCGGGGGCCAGCCCCAGCATTTT

abundance: -
j_gene: TRBJ2-7
len: 14
d_gene: -
v_gene: TRBV5-1
CDR3aa: CASNRDWGSYEQYF
CDR3nt: TGCGCCAGCAACCGGGACTGGGGCTCCTACGAGCAGTACTTC

abundance: -
j_gene: TRBJ2-2
len: 11
d_gene: -
v_gene: TRBV28
CDR3aa: CASRVTGELFF
CDR3nt: TGTGCCAGCAGGGTAACCGGGGAGCTGTTTTTT

abundance: -
j_gene: TRBJ1-5
len: 14
d_gene: TRBD1
v_gene: TRBV29-1
CDR3aa: CSVQGAGGNQPQHF
CDR3nt: TGCAGCGTACAGGGGGCCGGTGGCAATCAGCCCCAGCATTTT

abundance: -
j_gene: TRBJ2-5
len: 15
d_gene: -
v_gene: TRBV5-5
CDR3aa: CASSQSISERETQYF
CDR3nt: TGTGCCAGCAGCCAATCGATATCCGAGCGAGAGACCCAGTACTTC

abundance: -
j_gene: TRBJ1-1
len: 13
d_gene: -
v_gene: TRBV6-6
CDR3aa: CASSYPRDSEAFF
CDR3nt: TGTGCCAGCAGTTATCCCCGCGACAGTGAAGCTTTCTTT

abundance: -
j_gene: TRBJ1-5
len: 14
d_gene: -
v_gene: TRBV7-8
CDR3aa: CASSTDRNGQPQHF
CDR3nt: TGTGCCAGCAGCACCGACAGGAATGGACAGCCCCAGCATTTT

abundance: -
j_gene: TRBJ2-7
len: 15
d_gene: TRBD2
v_gene: TRBV9
CDR3aa: CASSPRLAANREQYF
CDR3nt: TGTGCCAGCAGCCCCCGACTAGCGGCTAACCGGGAGCAGTACTTC

abundance: -
j_gene: TRBJ2-7
len: 14
d_gene: -
v_gene: TRBV28
CDR3aa: CASSTPDARYEQYF
CDR3nt: TGTGCCAGCAGTACCCCGGACGCCCGGTACGAGCAGTACTTC

abundance: -
j_gene: TRBJ1-2
len: 14
d_gene: TRBD1
v_gene: TRBV18
CDR3aa: CASSRTGDNYGYTF
CDR3nt: TGTGCCAGCTCCAGGACAGGGGATAACTATGGCTACACCTTC

abundance: -
j_gene: TRBJ2-1
len: 16
d_gene: -
v_gene: TRBV27
CDR3aa: CASSLSSSGPYNEQFF
CDR3nt: TGTGCCAGCAGTTTATCCTCGAGCGGTCCTTACAATGAGCAGTTCTTC

abundance: -
j_gene: TRBJ2-7
len: 15
d_gene: -
v_gene: TRBV27
CDR3aa: CASRFRTGTPYEQYF
CDR3nt: TGTGCCAGCAGATTTAGGACTGGGACCCCCTACGAGCAGTACTTC

abundance: -
j_gene: TRBJ1-4
len: 17
d_gene: -
v_gene: TRBV5-5
CDR3aa: CASSSRDRLWPNEKLFF
CDR3nt: TGTGCCAGCAGCTCCCGGGACCGACTGTGGCCTAATGAAAAACTGTTTTTT

abundance: -
j_gene: TRBJ2-7
len: 15
d_gene: -
v_gene: TRBV21-1
CDR3aa: CASSKTTYRGYEQYF
CDR3nt: TGTGCCAGCAGCAAGACCACCTACAGGGGCTACGAGCAGTACTTC

abundance: -
j_gene: TRBJ2-5
len: 14
d_gene: -
v_gene: TRBV18
CDR3aa: CASSKQGAGETQYF
CDR3nt: TGTGCCAGCTCAAAACAGGGTGCGGGAGAGACCCAGTACTTC

abundance: -
j_gene: TRBJ1-2
len: 14
d_gene: -
v_gene: TRBV28
CDR3aa: CASSSSGAGYGYTF
CDR3nt: TGTGCCAGTAGTTCCTCGGGGGCGGGCTATGGCTACACCTTC

abundance: -
j_gene: TRBJ2-7
len: 13
d_gene: -
v_gene: TRBV4-1
CDR3aa: CASNFDWGHEQYF
CDR3nt: TGCGCCAGCAATTTCGATTGGGGGCACGAGCAGTACTTC

abundance: -
j_gene: TRBJ2-1
len: 15
d_gene: TRBD2
v_gene: TRBV18
CDR3aa: CASSPGTSGYNEQFF
CDR3nt: TGTGCCAGCTCACCCGGGACTAGCGGTTACAATGAGCAGTTCTTC

abundance: -
j_gene: TRBJ2-7
len: 15
d_gene: -
v_gene: TRBV7-8
CDR3aa: CASSLEVLSSYEQYF
CDR3nt: TGTGCCAGCAGCTTAGAGGTGCTCAGCTCCTACGAGCAGTACTTC

abundance: once
j_gene: TRBJ2-7
len: 13
d_gene: -
v_gene: TRBV30
CDR3aa: CAWSEGEGYEQYF
CDR3nt: TGTGCCTGGAGTGAGGGTGAAGGCTACGAGCAGTACTTC

abundance: -
j_gene: TRBJ2-1
len: 16
d_gene: -
v_gene: TRBV11-2
CDR3aa: CASSQPGQSSYNEQFF
CDR3nt: TGTGCCAGCAGCCAACCGGGACAAAGCTCCTACAATGAGCAGTTCTTC

abundance: -
j_gene: TRBJ2-3
len: 15
d_gene: -
v_gene: TRBV25-1
CDR3aa: CASSGRRQAADTQYF
CDR3nt: TGTGCCAGCAGTGGACGACGACAGGCCGCAGATACGCAGTATTTT

abundance: -
j_gene: TRBJ2-7
len: 12
d_gene: -
v_gene: TRBV2
CDR3aa: CASSDGSYEQYF
CDR3nt: TGTGCCAGCAGTGACGGGAGTTACGAGCAGTACTTC

abundance: -
j_gene: TRBJ2-7
len: 15
d_gene: -
v_gene: TRBV5-1
CDR3aa: CASSFRDGQAYEQYF
CDR3nt: TGCGCCAGCAGCTTTCGCGACGGCCAAGCCTACGAGCAGTACTTC